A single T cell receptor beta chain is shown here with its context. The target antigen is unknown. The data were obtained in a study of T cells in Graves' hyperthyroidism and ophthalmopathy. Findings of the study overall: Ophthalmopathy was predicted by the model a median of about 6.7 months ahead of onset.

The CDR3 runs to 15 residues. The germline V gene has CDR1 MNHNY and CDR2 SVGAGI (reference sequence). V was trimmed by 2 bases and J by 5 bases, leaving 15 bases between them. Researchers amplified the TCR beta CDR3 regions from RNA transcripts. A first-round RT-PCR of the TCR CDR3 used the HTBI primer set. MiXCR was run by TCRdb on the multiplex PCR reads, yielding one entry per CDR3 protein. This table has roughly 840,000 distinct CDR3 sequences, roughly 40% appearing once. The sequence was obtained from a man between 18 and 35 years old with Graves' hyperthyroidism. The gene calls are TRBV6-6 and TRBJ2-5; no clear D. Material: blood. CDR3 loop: CASSYVARLRETQYF. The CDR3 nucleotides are TGTGCCAGCAGTTACGTCGCTCGGCTACGCGAGACCCAGTACTTC.